These T cell receptor beta chains were read from a single sample in a study of T cell responses to AZD1222 COVID-19 vaccine. Only in-frame clones appear in the TCRdb table, and some are missing; sequencing was by immunoSEQ multiplex PCR. The repertoire holds approximately 130,000 clones, with roughly 92% as singletons. Specimen: peripheral blood, collected on day 0 of AZD1222 vaccination. The receptors come from an adult in good health. Both conserved end residues are part of each CDR3. The D gene is left open where the match is weak. Clone size is given for some rows only: seen once, a few or many times, or a class if the clone is expanded.

cdr3_aa: CAWTAGRTAGTGELFF
cdr3_nt: TGTGCCTGGACGGCGGGGAGGACAGCGGGCACCGGGGAGCTGTTTTTT
clone_size: NA
d_call: NA
cdr3_length: 16
v_call: TRBV30
j_call: TRBJ2-2

cdr3_aa: CASSPRAGGYTF
cdr3_nt: TGTGCCAGCAGTCCCCGGGCCGGTGGCTACACCTTC
clone_size: NA
d_call: NA
cdr3_length: 12
v_call: TRBV6-2/TRBV6-3
j_call: TRBJ1-2

cdr3_aa: CASSPDTEELFF
cdr3_nt: TGTGCCAGCAGCCCGGACACCGAGGAGCTGTTTTTT
clone_size: NA
d_call: NA
cdr3_length: 12
v_call: TRBV9
j_call: TRBJ2-2

cdr3_aa: CASSPQTDYYGYTF
cdr3_nt: TGTGCCAGCAGCCCGCAGACGGATTACTATGGCTACACCTTC
clone_size: NA
d_call: NA
cdr3_length: 14
v_call: TRBV7-9
j_call: TRBJ1-2

cdr3_aa: CASSRREVMRAFF
cdr3_nt: TGTGCCAGCAGCCGCAGGGAAGTAATGAGAGCTTTCTTT
clone_size: NA
d_call: NA
cdr3_length: 13
v_call: TRBV5-4
j_call: TRBJ1-1

cdr3_aa: CASSYSESGREQYF
cdr3_nt: TGTGCCAGCAGTTACTCGGAATCAGGGCGCGAGCAGTACTTC
clone_size: NA
d_call: NA
cdr3_length: 14
v_call: TRBV6-5
j_call: TRBJ2-7

cdr3_aa: CASSQGQRYGYTF
cdr3_nt: TGTGCCAGCAGCCAGGGTCAGCGCTATGGCTACACCTTC
clone_size: NA
d_call: NA
cdr3_length: 13
v_call: TRBV3-1/TRBV3-2
j_call: TRBJ1-2

cdr3_aa: CASRRTGSNEKLFF
cdr3_nt: TGTGCCAGCAGACGGACAGGATCTAATGAAAAACTGTTTTTT
clone_size: NA
d_call: TRBD1
cdr3_length: 14
v_call: TRBV7-9
j_call: TRBJ1-4

cdr3_aa: CASSQPGGGTETQYF
cdr3_nt: TGTGCCAGCAGCCAACCGGGCGGGGGAACGGAGACCCAGTACTTC
clone_size: NA
d_call: TRBD2
cdr3_length: 15
v_call: TRBV7-2
j_call: TRBJ2-5

cdr3_aa: CAISDPRRLAGSYEQYF
cdr3_nt: TGTGCCATCAGTGACCCGCGGAGGCTAGCGGGGAGTTACGAGCAGTACTTC
clone_size: NA
d_call: TRBD2
cdr3_length: 17
v_call: TRBV10-3
j_call: TRBJ2-7

cdr3_aa: CASSLMTTNTGELFF
cdr3_nt: TGCGCCAGCAGCTTGATGACAACGAACACCGGGGAGCTGTTTTTT
clone_size: NA
d_call: NA
cdr3_length: 15
v_call: TRBV5-1
j_call: TRBJ2-2

cdr3_aa: CASSPWDSNQPQHF
cdr3_nt: TGTGCCAGCAGTCCCTGGGACAGCAATCAGCCCCAGCATTTT
clone_size: NA
d_call: NA
cdr3_length: 14
v_call: TRBV3-1/TRBV3-2
j_call: TRBJ1-5

cdr3_aa: CASSRGGTGGDGYTF
cdr3_nt: TGTGCCAGCAGTCGAGGCGGGACAGGGGGCGATGGCTACACCTTC
clone_size: NA
d_call: TRBD1
cdr3_length: 15
v_call: TRBV6-5
j_call: TRBJ1-2

cdr3_aa: CASSALTGYSSYEQYF
cdr3_nt: TGTGCCAGCAGCGCCTTGACAGGGTATAGCTCCTACGAGCAGTACTTC
clone_size: NA
d_call: TRBD1
cdr3_length: 16
v_call: TRBV11-2
j_call: TRBJ2-7

cdr3_aa: CASSVATSGTGTGELFF
cdr3_nt: TGTGCCAGCAGCGTAGCTACTAGCGGGACGGGCACCGGGGAGCTGTTTTTT
clone_size: NA
d_call: TRBD2
cdr3_length: 17
v_call: TRBV9
j_call: TRBJ2-2

cdr3_aa: CSVAPGPDVYEQYF
cdr3_nt: TGCAGCGTTGCTCCAGGGCCCGATGTCTACGAGCAGTACTTC
clone_size: NA
d_call: NA
cdr3_length: 14
v_call: TRBV29-1
j_call: TRBJ2-7

cdr3_aa: CASSYSAGTEETQYF
cdr3_nt: TGTGCCAGCAGTTACTCCGCCGGGACGGAAGAGACCCAGTACTTC
clone_size: NA
d_call: NA
cdr3_length: 15
v_call: TRBV6-5
j_call: TRBJ2-5

cdr3_aa: CASSSQRGPSYEQYF
cdr3_nt: TGTGCCAGCAGCTCTCAGCGGGGGCCCTCCTACGAGCAGTACTTC
clone_size: NA
d_call: TRBD2
cdr3_length: 15
v_call: TRBV5-8
j_call: TRBJ2-7

cdr3_aa: CASRGGGFPNYGYTF
cdr3_nt: TGTGCCAGCAGGGGAGGGGGCTTCCCTAACTATGGCTACACCTTC
clone_size: NA
d_call: TRBD1
cdr3_length: 15
v_call: TRBV6-5
j_call: TRBJ1-2

cdr3_aa: CASSGLGTVTNEKLFF
cdr3_nt: TGTGCCAGTAGTGGACTGGGGACAGTGACTAATGAAAAACTGTTTTTT
clone_size: NA
d_call: TRBD1
cdr3_length: 16
v_call: TRBV19
j_call: TRBJ1-4

cdr3_aa: CASSRDGTKSPLHF
cdr3_nt: TGTGCCAGCAGTCGCGACGGTACGAAATCACCCCTCCACTTT
clone_size: NA
d_call: NA
cdr3_length: 14
v_call: TRBV5-6
j_call: TRBJ1-6

cdr3_aa: CASSLQFYNEQFF
cdr3_nt: TGTGCCAGTAGTTTGCAGTTCTACAATGAGCAGTTCTTC
clone_size: once
d_call: NA
cdr3_length: 13
v_call: TRBV19
j_call: TRBJ2-1

cdr3_aa: CASSVLGSGELFF
cdr3_nt: TGTGCCAGCAGCGTCCTGGGATCCGGGGAGCTGTTTTTT
clone_size: NA
d_call: NA
cdr3_length: 13
v_call: TRBV9
j_call: TRBJ2-2

cdr3_aa: CASSQGVDSTNTGELFF
cdr3_nt: TGTGCCAGCAGCCAAGGGGTGGACAGTACGAACACCGGGGAGCTGTTTTTT
clone_size: NA
d_call: NA
cdr3_length: 17
v_call: TRBV14
j_call: TRBJ2-2

cdr3_aa: CASSSTTGPRYGYTF
cdr3_nt: TGTGCCAGCAGCTCAACTACCGGGCCTCGTTATGGCTACACCTTC
clone_size: NA
d_call: NA
cdr3_length: 15
v_call: TRBV7-9
j_call: TRBJ1-2

cdr3_aa: CASRTTGRGYEKLFF
cdr3_nt: TGTGCCAGCAGAACGACAGGGAGAGGTTATGAAAAACTGTTTTTT
clone_size: NA
d_call: TRBD1
cdr3_length: 15
v_call: TRBV6-5
j_call: TRBJ1-4

cdr3_aa: CASSGSYNEQFF
cdr3_nt: TGTGCCAGCTCAGGGTCCTACAATGAGCAGTTCTTC
clone_size: NA
d_call: NA
cdr3_length: 12
v_call: TRBV27
j_call: TRBJ2-1

cdr3_aa: CASSPVGGTVEQYF
cdr3_nt: TGTGCCAGCTCACCAGTGGGGGGGACCGTCGAGCAGTACTTC
clone_size: NA
d_call: TRBD2
cdr3_length: 14
v_call: TRBV18
j_call: TRBJ2-7

cdr3_aa: CAISDISPDTQYF
cdr3_nt: TGTGCCATCAGTGACATAAGTCCAGATACGCAGTATTTT
clone_size: NA
d_call: NA
cdr3_length: 13
v_call: TRBV10-3
j_call: TRBJ2-3

cdr3_aa: CASSVGGARDNEQFF
cdr3_nt: TGTGCCAGCAGCGTAGGGGGAGCTCGGGACAATGAGCAGTTCTTC
clone_size: NA
d_call: NA
cdr3_length: 15
v_call: TRBV9
j_call: TRBJ2-1

cdr3_aa: CASSPRPRDRSEKLFF
cdr3_nt: TGTGCCAGCTCACCAAGGCCTCGGGACAGAAGCGAAAAACTGTTTTTT
clone_size: NA
d_call: TRBD1
cdr3_length: 16
v_call: TRBV18
j_call: TRBJ1-4

cdr3_aa: CASSLERGLGMYQETQYF
cdr3_nt: TGCGCCAGCAGCTTGGAGAGGGGGTTGGGCATGTACCAAGAGACCCAGTACTTC
clone_size: NA
d_call: NA
cdr3_length: 18
v_call: TRBV5-1
j_call: TRBJ2-5

cdr3_aa: CASSATRSSYEQYF
cdr3_nt: TGTGCCAGCAGTGCAACCAGAAGCTCCTACGAGCAGTACTTC
clone_size: NA
d_call: NA
cdr3_length: 14
v_call: TRBV9
j_call: TRBJ2-7

cdr3_aa: CASRSPQMNTEAFF
cdr3_nt: TGTGCCAGTAGGTCCCCACAGATGAACACTGAAGCTTTCTTT
clone_size: NA
d_call: NA
cdr3_length: 14
v_call: TRBV19
j_call: TRBJ1-1

cdr3_aa: CASTLTGARNTGELFF
cdr3_nt: TGCGCCAGCACCCTGACAGGGGCCAGGAACACCGGGGAGCTGTTTTTT
clone_size: NA
d_call: TRBD1
cdr3_length: 16
v_call: TRBV5-1
j_call: TRBJ2-2

cdr3_aa: CAISQGGNTEAFF
cdr3_nt: TGTGCCATCAGTCAAGGTGGGAACACTGAAGCTTTCTTT
clone_size: NA
d_call: NA
cdr3_length: 13
v_call: TRBV10-3
j_call: TRBJ1-1

cdr3_aa: CATSDGGQETQYF
cdr3_nt: TGTGCCACCAGTGATGGGGGGCAAGAGACCCAGTACTTC
clone_size: once
d_call: NA
cdr3_length: 13
v_call: TRBV24-1
j_call: TRBJ2-5

cdr3_aa: CAISEPGRRNTEAFF
cdr3_nt: TGTGCCATCAGTGAGCCTGGACGGAGGAACACTGAAGCTTTCTTT
clone_size: NA
d_call: NA
cdr3_length: 15
v_call: TRBV10-3
j_call: TRBJ1-1

cdr3_aa: CASSPTARTVNTEAFF
cdr3_nt: TGTGCCAGCAGCCCTACAGCGAGGACGGTGAACACTGAAGCTTTCTTT
clone_size: once
d_call: NA
cdr3_length: 16
v_call: TRBV7-2
j_call: TRBJ1-1

cdr3_aa: CASSEASSGANVLTF
cdr3_nt: TGTGCCAGCAGTGAAGCGAGCTCTGGGGCCAACGTCCTGACTTTC
clone_size: many
d_call: NA
cdr3_length: 15
v_call: TRBV6-1
j_call: TRBJ2-6

cdr3_aa: CASSEERGIGYTF
cdr3_nt: TGTGCCAGCAGCGAAGAAAGAGGGATTGGGTACACCTTC
clone_size: NA
d_call: NA
cdr3_length: 13
v_call: TRBV2
j_call: TRBJ1-2

cdr3_aa: CASSYSTRDTEAFF
cdr3_nt: TGTGCCAGCAGTTACTCGACCAGGGACACTGAAGCTTTCTTT
clone_size: few
d_call: NA
cdr3_length: 14
v_call: TRBV6-6
j_call: TRBJ1-1

cdr3_aa: CASSDTGLRGEKLFF
cdr3_nt: TGTGCCAGCAGTGATACAGGGTTGAGAGGAGAAAAACTGTTTTTT
clone_size: NA
d_call: NA
cdr3_length: 15
v_call: TRBV25-1
j_call: TRBJ1-4

cdr3_aa: CASSMRHTGESQHF
cdr3_nt: TGTGCCAGTAGTATGAGACATACGGGTGAGTCCCAGCATTTT
clone_size: NA
d_call: NA
cdr3_length: 14
v_call: TRBV19
j_call: TRBJ1-5

cdr3_aa: CATSREGVRPLHF
cdr3_nt: TGTGCCACCAGCAGGGAAGGGGTTCGACCCCTCCACTTT
clone_size: NA
d_call: NA
cdr3_length: 13
v_call: TRBV15
j_call: TRBJ1-6

cdr3_aa: CASSITSGVSYEQYF
cdr3_nt: TGTGCCAGTAGTATCACTAGCGGGGTGAGTTACGAGCAGTACTTC
clone_size: NA
d_call: TRBD2
cdr3_length: 15
v_call: TRBV19
j_call: TRBJ2-7

cdr3_aa: CASSVQPSGGANTGELFF
cdr3_nt: TGTGCCAGCAGCGTACAGCCTAGCGGGGGGGCTAACACCGGGGAGCTGTTTTTT
clone_size: NA
d_call: TRBD2
cdr3_length: 18
v_call: TRBV9
j_call: TRBJ2-2

cdr3_aa: CASSLTASSGNTIYF
cdr3_nt: TGTGCCAGCAGCTTGACTGCGAGCTCTGGAAACACCATATATTTT
clone_size: NA
d_call: NA
cdr3_length: 15
v_call: TRBV5-5
j_call: TRBJ1-3

cdr3_aa: CASSAHRGPLNNQPQHF
cdr3_nt: TGTGCCAGTAGTGCTCACAGGGGACCACTTAACAATCAGCCCCAGCATTTT
clone_size: NA
d_call: TRBD1
cdr3_length: 17
v_call: TRBV19
j_call: TRBJ1-5

cdr3_aa: CASSEGVAQHF
cdr3_nt: TGTGCCAGCAGTGAGGGGGTGGCCCAGCATTTT
clone_size: NA
d_call: NA
cdr3_length: 11
v_call: TRBV25-1
j_call: TRBJ1-5

cdr3_aa: CASSPGPTNYGYTF
cdr3_nt: TGTGCCAGCAGCCCCGGGCCGACAAACTATGGCTACACCTTC
clone_size: NA
d_call: NA
cdr3_length: 14
v_call: TRBV7-2
j_call: TRBJ1-2

cdr3_aa: CATSSLAGKTFF
cdr3_nt: TGTGCCACCAGCAGTCTGGCGGGGAAGACGTTCTTT
clone_size: NA
d_call: NA
cdr3_length: 12
v_call: TRBV15
j_call: TRBJ1-1

cdr3_aa: CSVGVQGNTEAFF
cdr3_nt: TGCAGCGTTGGTGTGCAGGGGAACACTGAAGCTTTCTTT
clone_size: NA
d_call: NA
cdr3_length: 13
v_call: TRBV29-1
j_call: TRBJ1-1

cdr3_aa: CASSSGLPLVSPLHF
cdr3_nt: TGTGCCAGCAGCTCGGGACTCCCCCTCGTATCACCCCTCCACTTT
clone_size: NA
d_call: NA
cdr3_length: 15
v_call: TRBV6-5
j_call: TRBJ1-6